The subject of this entry is one TCR beta chain. Its antigen remains unknown. These data belong to a study of identical twins. General study findings and limits: Cross-sectional statistical analysis, not tracking of the same donors, underpinned the conclusions. Invariant populations such as MAIT and iNKT cells could partly muddle zero-insertion analyses.

All donors were healthy, and all were Caucasian. MiXCR, applied by TCRdb to the 5' RACE reads, yields one record per CDR3 protein. The repertoire includes about 570,000 distinct CDR3 sequences, more than 9% of them detected once, and roughly 3% sits in the top ten. This sample also belongs to another study, concerning yellow fever vaccine responses in identical twins. This second report adds: Reported findings indicate that twins' vaccine T cell responses seemed partially convergent, partially personalized.

This clonotype was sampled from a woman between 18 and 29 years old in good health. The sequenced sample was PBMCs.

This CDR3 reads CASSLLPRPYEQYF. The CDR3 nucleotides read TGCGCCAGCAGCTTGCTGCCCAGGCCCTACGAGCAGTACTTC. The V gene is TRBV5-1, the J gene TRBJ2-7; D is ambiguous. Germline V gene sequence: CDR1 SGHRS, CDR2 YFSETQ. This CDR3 region has 14 residues. V shed 1 base and J shed 2 bases, with 10 bases lying between them. The full variable domain, with the rest looked up from reference TRBV5-1 and TRBJ2-7, is KAGVTQTPRYLIKTRGQQVTLSCSPISGHRSVSWYQQTPGQGLQFLFEYFSETQRNKGNFPGRFSGRQFSNSRSEMNVSTLELGDSALYLCASSLLPRPYEQYFGPGTRLTVT.